This T cell receptor (beta chain) was identified during a study of cytomegalovirus exposure and HLA in healthy donors. V lost 5 bases and J lost 0; bases outside the gene matches: 10. The CDR3 totals 17 residues. Germline CDR1 MNHEY, CDR2 SMNVEV (reference sequence). The repertoire was sequenced with immunoSEQ multiplex PCR; TCRdb's copy has only in-frame clones and lacks some. The profile shows over 110,000 clones, roughly 86% of them singletons. The sequence derives from a man in his late teens or twenties in good health and CMV-seropositive. This rearrangement joins TRBV27 to TRBJ1-2; 9 positions match TRBD1. The specimen sequenced was PBMCs. The CDR3 DNA reads TGTGCCAGCAGTGTCACAGGGGGCTCCTGGACTAACTATGGCTACACCTTC. Translated, it gives CASSVTGGSWTNYGYTF.